This paragraph reports one T cell receptor beta chain. The antigen is undetermined. The data derive from a study of T cell responses to AZD1222 COVID-19 vaccine. Trimming cost V 0 bases and J 8 bases, with 19 bases left between them. Germline values: CDR1 GTSNPN, CDR2 SVGIG (reference sequence). The CDR3 runs 15 residues. Findings and caveats of the study: No repertoire was sampled before or during the peak T cell response, only after it.

Produced via immunoSEQ multiplex PCR; TCRdb's table is partial and in-frame only. The profile shows just under 150,000 clones, roughly 86% of them singletons. The TCR sequence derives from an adult who received the AZD1222 COVID-19 vaccine. The chain links TRBV30 to TRBJ2-5; the D gene is possibly TRBD2 (7 bases). This sample comprised peripheral blood, obtained 28 days after the second AZD1222 dose. The CDR3 region is CAWSVWAGDIKTQYF. DNA of the CDR3: TGTGCCTGGAGTGTGTGGGCGGGGGACATCAAAACCCAGTACTTC.